These 18 T cell receptor beta chains were all obtained from the same sample, sequenced in a study of regulatory T cells in long-lasting Graves disease. Time point described: newly diagnosed GD, antithyroid drugs for less than 3 months. Extracted RNA from PBMCs served as the source of the TCR library. Arm-PCR with iRepertoire HTBI primers amplified the CDR3 regions for these TCR beta libraries. From the multiplex PCR reads, TCRdb called clonotypes with MiXCR, one entry per CDR3 protein. The sample includes around 450,000 distinct CDR3 sequences, roughly 17% seen only once; the top ten take over 9%. The same sample was also used in a study of T cells in Graves' hyperthyroidism and ophthalmopathy.

The source was peripheral blood mononuclear cells (PBMCs), collected at new diagnosis, from a patient treated with antithyroid drugs. These receptors were obtained from a middle-aged man with Graves disease.

With respect to this clonotype: This sequence may be a read error, since a much larger clone differs from it by one base. V gene TRBV15 combines with J gene TRBJ2-1; tentatively, D is TRBD1 (5 bases). The DNA end is a closer match to TRBJ2-5, so the J assignment may be wrong. This CDR3 region has 15 residues. The germline CDR1 and CDR2 sequences are LNHNV and YYDKDF (reference sequence). The CDR3 DNA reads TGTGCCGCCAGCAGAGCTACAGGATTTCAAGAGACCCAGTACTTC. The encoded protein is CAASRATGFQETQYF.

This clonotype was recorded at least ten times. The chain couples TRBV3-1 to TRBJ1-5, with D hard to call. The CDR3 runs 15 residues. The V end lost 1 base, the J end lost 4 bases, and 11 bases lay between the germline ends. Per germline, CDR1 LGHDT and CDR2 YNNKEL (reference sequence). The CDR3 coding sequence is TGTGCCAGCAGCCAAGCCCACGGTGTGAATCAGCCCCAGCATTTT. This encodes CASSQAHGVNQPQHF.

This clonotype was seen only a few times. The genes are TRBV9 and TRBJ2-1, with D perhaps TRBD2 (5 bases). Germline V CDR1 and CDR2: SGDLS, YYNGEE. V was clipped by 0 bases and J by 5 bases, with 12 bases between them. This CDR3 has 15 residues. The CDR3 nucleotides read TGTGCCAGCAGCGTAGACAGCGGCATAAACAATGAGCAGTTCTTC. The encoded protein is CASSVDSGINNEQFF.

The chain links TRBV19 to TRBJ2-7, with D possibly being TRBD2 (6 bases). Trimming cost V 3 bases and J 7 bases, with 16 bases left between them. The CDR3 runs 14 residues. Germline CDR1 and CDR2: LNHDA and SQIVND (reference sequence). CDR3 DNA: TGTGCCAGTAGTATTTTGGGACCAGCGGGTGAGCAGTACTTC. Protein sequence: CASSILGPAGEQYF.

This clonotype was seen once. At one end, the junction sequence differs from germline, possibly due to a read error. The gene calls are TRBV20-1 and TRBJ1-4; 7 bases agree with TRBD1. Germline V gene data show CDR1 as DFQATT and CDR2 as SNEGSKA (reference sequence). This CDR3 region has 15 residues. CDR3 bases: TGCAGTGCAGGACAGGCGCTCTCAACTAGTGAAAAACTGTTTTTT. This translates into CSAGQALSTSEKLFF.

The chain combines TRBV20-1 with TRBJ2-2, with 9 bases fitting TRBD1. The V gene's germline CDR1 is DFQATT and CDR2 SNEGSKA (reference sequence). J lost 6 bases, V lost 0 bases, and 5 bases had no gene match. This CDR3 is built from 15 residues. CDR3 nucleotide sequence: TGCAGTGCTAGAGAGGGGACAGGGCTTTCCGGGGAGCTGTTTTTT. Residues: CSAREGTGLSGELFF.

This clonotype was picked up many times. The V call is TRBV12-5, the J call TRBJ2-5; the D is unclear. Per the germline V gene, CDR1 is LGHNT and CDR2 is FRNRAP. The CDR3 loop spans 13 amino acids. The V gene lost 6 bases and the J gene lost 5 bases, with 13 bases spanning the gap. The CDR3 DNA reads TGTGCTAGTGGCCTTCCAGCCCGGGAGACCCAGTACTTC. It is translated as CASGLPARETQYF.

The chain links TRBV5-4 to TRBJ2-1, with D possibly TRBD2 on 6 matching bases. V was cut by 1 base and J by 7 bases, with 9 bases left in between. The CDR3 length is 13 residues. The germline gives CDR1 SGHNT, CDR2 YYREEE (reference sequence). This CDR3 is CASSLRAGNEQFF. The CDR3, as DNA: TGTGCCAGCAGCTTGAGGGCGGGAAATGAGCAGTTCTTC.

This clonotype occurred a few times. V gene TRBV6-1 combines with J gene TRBJ2-2, with 9 bases identical to TRBD1. The CDR3 has 15 amino acids. Losses at the gene ends were 7 bases for V and 1 base for J; bases not matched to a gene: 4. Germline CDR1 is MNHNS and CDR2 is SASEGT. The CDR3 region has the DNA TGTGCCAGCAATACGGGACAGGGGAACACCGGGGAGCTGTTTTTT. Protein product: CASNTGQGNTGELFF.

This clonotype was counted many times. The chain employs TRBV2 and TRBJ2-7; 8 bases are a match to TRBD1. Looked up from germline, CDR1 is SNHLY and CDR2 is FYNNEI. CDR3 length equals 13 residues. The junction had 9 bases not matched to a gene; V was cut back by 8 bases and J by 6 bases. CDR3 DNA: TGTGCCAGCCCTGGCGGACAGGGACCCGAGCAGTACTTC. Protein: CASPGGQGPEQYF.

For this clonotype: A read error may be the cause here, since a much bigger clone is one base away. The chain has TRBV24-1 and TRBJ1-5; unclear D gene. V was shortened by 6 bases and J by 5 bases, with 7 bases between the two germline ends. This CDR3 is built from 12 residues. Germline CDR1 KGHDR, CDR2 SFDVKD. The CDR3 loop reads CATSLDDQPQHF. The CDR3 DNA reads as TGTGCCACCAGTCTGGACGATCAGCCCCAGCATTTT.

This clonotype has more than one count but fewer than ten. This sequence joins TRBV4-1 and TRBJ2-7, with D maybe TRBD2 (5 bases). The CDR3 runs 15 residues. Trimming took 0 bases from V and 2 from J, leaving 11 bases between them. Germline-derived CDR1 and CDR2 are MGHRA and YSYEKL. The CDR3 DNA sequence: TGCGCCAGCAGCCAAGATTTGACGGAGGCCTACGAGCAGTACTTC. Translation: CASSQDLTEAYEQYF.

This clonotype was seen repeatedly, ten times or more. The gene calls are TRBV27 and TRBJ2-7, with 8 positions matching TRBD2. Germline trimming cut 1 base from V and 4 bases from J; bases unmatched to any gene: 6. Germline V CDR1 and CDR2: MNHEY, SMNVEV (reference sequence). The CDR3 loop spans 15 amino acids. DNA of the CDR3: TGTGCCAGCAGTTTATTTGCGGGAGGTGGGTACGAGCAGTACTTC. As protein: CASSLFAGGGYEQYF.

In its sample, this clonotype was seen a few times. The chain recombines TRBV19 with TRBJ2-2, with D perhaps assigned TRBD1 or TRBD2 (6 bases each). From germline, CDR1 is LNHDA and CDR2 SQIVND (reference sequence). The V and J ends lost 3 bases and 6 bases respectively, with 14 bases between them. The CDR3 spans 15 residues. CDR3 in amino acids: CASSIYRGLSGELFF. CDR3 in DNA: TGTGCCAGTAGTATTTACCGGGGGCTCTCCGGGGAGCTGTTTTTT.

The chain combines TRBV9 with TRBJ2-3; D might be TRBD2 (6 bases). The CDR3 spans 16 residues. Germline CDR1 is SGDLS and CDR2 is YYNGEE. The V and J ends lost 3 bases and 2 bases respectively, with 16 bases between them. The CDR3 sequence: CASSGIMRGDTDTQYF. DNA for the CDR3: TGTGCCAGCAGCGGGATAATGCGGGGTGACACAGATACGCAGTATTTT.

This sequence joins TRBV18 and TRBJ2-7; tentative D call: TRBD1 (5 bases). There are 14 residues in the CDR3. Looked up from germline, CDR1 is KGHSH and CDR2 is LQKENI. V lost 0 bases and J lost 10, with 16 bases in between. Here the CDR3 DNA reads TGTGCCAGCTCACCACCCCAGGTGTTCAGGGAACAGTACTTC. Encoded protein: CASSPPQVFREQYF.

This clonotype was seen many times. The rearrangement uses TRBV3-1 and TRBJ1-4; D uncertain. Germline assignment: CDR1 LGHDT and CDR2 YNNKEL (reference sequence). Trimming took off 6 bases at V and 5 bases at J, with 4 bases between the two ends. The CDR3 is 11 residues long. The chain's CDR3 is CASRVNEKLFF. The CDR3 DNA is TGTGCCAGCAGGGTAAATGAAAAACTGTTTTTT.

This clonotype was seen repeatedly, ten times or more. The chain joins TRBV20-1 to TRBJ1-1; perhaps TRBD1 as D (6 bases). V lost 5 bases and J lost 1, with 17 bases in between. Germline V lookup: CDR1 DFQATT, CDR2 SNEGSKA (reference sequence). The CDR3 has 15 amino acids. The CDR3 coding sequence is TGCAGTGCTGGAGGGGGAAATCGGGAGAACACTGAAGCTTTCTTT. Residues: CSAGGGNRENTEAFF.